This entry concerns a single T cell receptor (beta chain). This entry belongs to a study of shared clonotypes between healthy human individuals. Germline-derived CDR1 and CDR2 are MNHEY and SMNVEV (reference sequence). This CDR3 spans 13 amino acids. Trimming removed 4 bases from V and 2 bases from J, with 9 bases in between. Clones were read by immunoSEQ multiplex PCR, and TCRdb kept only the in-frame ones, dropping some. Here the sample spans about 680,000 clones, approximately 90% being singletons. CD45RO-negative CD8 cells positively selected for CCR7 made up the naive population, which excluded terminally differentiated effector memory CD45RA+ cells.

The sequencing input was naive CD8+ T cells sorted from blood. This sequence joins TRBV27 and TRBJ2-7; D not certain. This TCR was sampled from a man aged 25-45 years in good health. CDR3 residues: CASSSTETYEQYF. CDR3 sequence (DNA): TGTGCCAGCAGTTCTACGGAAACCTACGAGCAGTACTTC.